This T cell receptor beta chain was documented in a study of read filtering for tumor transcriptome and immune sequencing. Background on the study: Among patients, roughly 17 were male and some 15 female, aged roughly 45 to 80 (mean about 69). Transcriptome libraries were built from DNase-treated RNA. Findings and limits, study-wide: Compared with RNA-seq, IR-seq gave much higher clonotype depth and reliability.

Every patient had bone marrow sampled while the disease was active. This library used around 0.4 ug RNA and molecular barcoded adaptors spanning alpha/delta and beta/gamma chains. TCRdb re-called the reads through MiXCR, storing one row per CDR3 protein. The sample lists approximately 140,000 distinct CDR3 sequences, over 10% seen once, with 8% to 9% in the top ten. This CDR3 contains 14 residues. V was pared by 2 bases and J by 5 bases, with 10 bases between. Germline V CDR1 and CDR2: MNHEY, SVGAGI. This clonotype has a count of ten or more. Its cognate antigen is unknown. The clonotype originates from a donor aged 40 or older with multiple myeloma. Sequencing input: a population of CD138-negative cells sorted from bone marrow. The genes are TRBV6-5 and TRBJ1-5; D perhaps matches TRBD1 (5 bases). This chain's CDR3 is CASSYRQTDQPQHF. The CDR3 DNA sequence: TGTGCCAGCAGTTACCGGCAGACAGATCAGCCCCAGCATTTT.